The next 32 T cell receptor beta chains were all read from a single sample in a study of OX40 agonist ivuxolimab in advanced cancers. Here immunoSEQ multiplex PCR was the method, and the copy in TCRdb shows in-frame clones only, minus some. Of around 82,000 clones in the sample, about 91% were seen once. The source material was CD4+ or CD8+ T cells sorted from blood, sampled in a trial of the OX40 agonist ivuxolimab. Source of these receptors: an adult with an advanced solid tumor such as melanoma, head and neck, liver or kidney cancer.

The chain has TRBV13 and TRBJ2-3, with 8 nucleotides matching TRBD2. This CDR3 spans 16 amino acids. Germline V gives CDR1 PRHDT, CDR2 FYEKMQ (reference sequence). The ends lost 1 base at V and 4 bases at J; junction bases unmatched: 7. The CDR3 region is CASSLAASGLADTQYF. The CDR3 DNA sequence: TGTGCCAGCAGCTTAGCGGCTAGCGGGTTAGCAGATACGCAGTATTTT.

This clone was detected once. V gene TRBV6-5 combines with J gene TRBJ1-1, with D uncertain. The CDR3 runs to 16 residues. The germline gives CDR1 MNHEY, CDR2 SVGAGI. Deletions cut 4 bases from V and 1 base from J, with 16 bases between. CDR3 protein: CASSSPRRRPNTEAFF. The CDR3 bases are TGTGCCAGCAGTTCCCCCCGTAGGCGTCCGAACACTGAAGCTTTCTTT.

The chain joins TRBV19 to TRBJ2-7, with D possibly being TRBD1 (5 bases). Germline values: CDR1 LNHDA, CDR2 SQIVND (reference sequence). CDR3 length: 16 residues. V was trimmed by 6 bases and J by 0 bases, leaving 18 bases between them. The CDR3 coding sequence is TGTGCCAGTAGCCTCAACCTACAGGTAAACTCCTACGAGCAGTACTTC. It specifies CASSLNLQVNSYEQYF.

The chain combines TRBV28 with TRBJ2-7, with D perhaps matching TRBD1 (5 bases). V was pared by 6 bases and J by 5 bases, with 20 bases between. The CDR3 length is 15 residues. CDR1 is MDHEN and CDR2 is SYDVKM in the germline V gene. Here the CDR3 reads CASSIITAGNDEQYF. As DNA, the CDR3 is TGTGCCAGCAGCATTATTACTGCAGGGAATGACGAGCAGTACTTC. Variable domain in full (rest from reference TRBV28 and TRBJ2-7): DVKVTQSSRYLVKRTGEKVFLECVQDMDHENMFWYRQDPGLGLRLIYFSYDVKMKEKGDIPEGYSVSREKKERFSLILESASTNQTSMYLCASSIITAGNDEQYFGPGTRLTVT.

The chain employs TRBV28 and TRBJ1-5; perhaps TRBD1 as D (5 bases). V was clipped by 6 bases and J by 5 bases, with 14 bases between them. Germline loops: CDR1 MDHEN, CDR2 SYDVKM. This CDR3 has 14 residues. In DNA, the CDR3 is TGTGCCAGCAGGTCGGATCAGGGTCATCAGCCCCAGCATTTT. Protein product: CASRSDQGHQPQHF.

The V and J genes are TRBV5-1 and TRBJ1-1; D is ambiguous. Trimming stripped 1 base from V and 1 base from J, with 5 bases between. This CDR3 region has 13 residues. Looked up from germline, CDR1 is SGHRS and CDR2 is YFSETQ. The CDR3 loop reads CASSLSPNTEAFF. DNA of the CDR3: TGCGCCAGCAGCTTGAGTCCGAACACTGAAGCTTTCTTT.

This chain uses TRBV7-2 with TRBJ1-4; D not resolved. In germline, CDR1 is SGHTA, CDR2 FQGNSA. This CDR3 region has 15 residues. V lost 5 bases and J lost 8, with 18 bases in between. CDR3 sequence: CASSLQGPGHEKLFF. Written as DNA, the CDR3 is TGTGCCAGCAGCCTTCAAGGTCCCGGCCACGAAAAACTGTTTTTT.

This clone was detected only a few times. The chain employs TRBV7-2 and TRBJ2-5, with 7 positions matching TRBD2. The germline V gene has CDR1 SGHTA and CDR2 FQGNSA. V was clipped by 5 bases and J by 5 bases; unmatched bases: 5. CDR3 size: 13 residues. The CDR3 coding sequence is TGTGCCAGCAGCACGGGAGGTTGGGAGACCCAGTACTTC. It specifies CASSTGGWETQYF.

This chain uses TRBV4-3 with TRBJ2-1; D perhaps matches TRBD2 (6 bases). Looked up from germline, CDR1 is LGHNA and CDR2 is YSLEER. Trimming pared 4 bases from V and 4 bases from J, leaving 17 bases between. The CDR3 length is 16 residues. The DNA of the CDR3 is TGCGCCAGCAGCCTTAGATGGGCGGGAACGTACAATGAGCAGTTCTTC. Its protein product is CASSLRWAGTYNEQFF.

V and J are TRBV7-3 and TRBJ1-5; 7 bases align to TRBD1. Germline-derived CDR1 and CDR2 are SGHTA and FQGTGA. The CDR3 covers 13 residues. The junction had 5 bases not matched to a gene; V was cut back by 5 bases and J by 7 bases. The CDR3 bases are TGTGCCAGCAGCCGCGACAGGGACCAGCCCCAGCATTTT. Amino acid sequence: CASSRDRDQPQHF.

V gene TRBV19 combines with J gene TRBJ2-1; perhaps TRBD2 as D (5 bases). V lost 3 bases to trimming and J lost 4 bases, with 13 bases between them. Germline lookup yields CDR1 LNHDA and CDR2 SQIVND (reference sequence). CDR3 length: 15 amino acids. The CDR3 DNA follows: TGTGCCAGTAGTATTCTCCAGCGGTCATACAATGAGCAGTTCTTC. Translated: CASSILQRSYNEQFF.

There are a few counts of this clone. This chain uses TRBV6-5 with TRBJ1-1, with TRBD1 identical over 7 bases. This CDR3 is built from 14 residues. Trimming took 10 bases from V and 6 from J; bases not matched to a gene: 14. The germline V gene encodes CDR1 MNHEY and CDR2 SVGAGI. The CDR3 DNA sequence: TGTGCCACTAGTAGCGCGACAGGGAGGTCTGAAGCTTTCTTT. The encoded protein is CATSSATGRSEAFF.

For the CDR3, the DNA is TGTGCCAGCAGTCTAGCGGGAGGCAGGGAGACCCAGTACTTC. It yields the protein CASSLAGGRETQYF. This sequence joins TRBV6-5 and TRBJ2-5, with TRBD2 matching 11 bases. J gave up 5 bases and V 5 bases, and 4 bases lay outside the gene matches. The germline gives CDR1 MNHEY, CDR2 SVGAGI. The CDR3 contains 14 residues.

The V call is TRBV18, the J call TRBJ2-3, with a tentative D call TRBD2 (6 bases). Trimming shortened V by 3 bases and J by 3 bases, and 13 bases separated the two germline ends. Germline CDR1 reads KGHSH; CDR2 reads LQKENI. The CDR3 totals 15 residues. The CDR3 DNA is TGTGCCAGCTCACCGCAAGCGGGTGTGACAGATACGCAGTATTTT. It encodes CASSPQAGVTDTQYF.

This chain connects TRBV5-1 to TRBJ2-3, with TRBD2 identical over 15 bases. After removal of 4 bases from V and 5 bases from J, the junction contained 5 bases not matched to a gene. This CDR3 contains 16 residues. Germline CDR1 SGHRS, CDR2 YFSETQ. The CDR3 loop reads CASSLGTSGRRDTQYF. CDR3 DNA sequence: TGCGCCAGCAGCCTCGGGACTAGCGGGAGGAGAGATACGCAGTATTTT.

J is TRBJ2-5 and V is TRBV19; 7 nucleotides agree with TRBD2. The germline V gene encodes CDR1 LNHDA and CDR2 SQIVND (reference sequence). The CDR3 contains 15 residues. V gave up 1 base and J gave up 1 base; unmatched junction bases: 3. DNA for the CDR3: TGTGCCAGTAGTATAGGGCTAGCGGCCCAAGAGACCCAGTACTTC. It yields the protein CASSIGLAAQETQYF.

The chain employs TRBV21-1 and TRBJ2-5. TRBV21-1 is listed as a pseudogene. This CDR3 is built from 15 residues. DNA for the CDR3: TGTGCCAGCAGCAAAGTACCATCGGCGAAAGAGACCCAGTACTTC. The encoded protein is CASSKVPSAKETQYF.

This sequence joins TRBV7-2 and TRBJ2-5, with no clear D. V shed 2 bases and J shed 5 bases, with 6 bases lying between them. Looked up from germline, CDR1 is SGHTA and CDR2 is FQGNSA. The CDR3 length is 12 residues. In nucleotides, the CDR3 is TGTGCCAGCAGCTTATACAAGGAGACCCAGTACTTC. Its protein product is CASSLYKETQYF.

The genes are TRBV6-5 and TRBJ2-3; D is unclear. The V end lost 0 bases, the J end lost 0 bases, and 4 bases lay between the germline ends. The CDR3 spans 14 residues. The germline CDR1 and CDR2 sequences are MNHEY and SVGAGI. Here the CDR3 reads CASSYSASTDTQYF. The CDR3 DNA reads TGTGCCAGCAGTTACTCGGCTAGCACAGATACGCAGTATTTT.

The genes are TRBV2 and TRBJ2-4; D gene uncertain. With 3 bases removed from V and 1 base from J, the gap between germline ends came to 16 bases. CDR3 length: 17 residues. Germline V gene lookup returns CDR1 SNHLY and CDR2 FYNNEI. The CDR3 nucleotides are TGTGCCAGCAGTGAGGTACGACCCCTCGCTGCCAAAAACATTCAGTACTTC. Translation gives CASSEVRPLAAKNIQYF.

This sequence joins TRBV7-2 and TRBJ2-5; a possible D gene is TRBD1 (5 bases). This CDR3 region has 16 residues. V lost 0 bases and J 4 bases, leaving 15 bases between the germline ends. Germline V gene lookup returns CDR1 SGHTA and CDR2 FQGNSA. The CDR3 bases are TGTGCCAGCAGCTTAGCCGGCCAGGGTGGTCGAGAGACCCAGTACTTC. Encoded protein: CASSLAGQGGRETQYF.

This chain uses TRBV7-2 with TRBJ1-2; D gene unclear. CDR1 and CDR2 (germline): SGHTA, FQGNSA. The CDR3 extends over 15 amino acids. V lost 4 bases to trimming and J lost 8 bases, with 20 bases between them. This chain's CDR3 is CASSSRGGAGSGYTF. DNA for the CDR3: TGTGCCAGCAGCTCCCGCGGTGGTGCGGGTTCCGGCTACACCTTC.

This chain uses TRBV18 with TRBJ1-5, with no clear D. Trimming removed 2 bases at V and 10 bases at J, with 18 bases between. This CDR3 spans 15 amino acids. The germline gives CDR1 KGHSH, CDR2 LQKENI. The CDR3 reads CASSPEQNDIKPQHF. The CDR3 region has the DNA TGTGCCAGCTCACCAGAACAGAACGATATCAAACCCCAGCATTTT.

The chain has TRBV20-1 and TRBJ2-5; D is undetermined. This CDR3 spans 11 amino acids. CDR1 is DFQATT and CDR2 is SNEGSKA in the germline V gene (reference sequence). CDR3 region: CSPAVQETQYF. CDR3 nucleotide sequence: TGCAGCCCCGCGGTCCAAGAGACCCAGTACTTC.

The genes are TRBV7-2 and TRBJ2-3, with D unresolved. CDR1 and CDR2 from the germline V gene are SGHTA and FQGNSA. Trimming took off 4 bases at V and 2 bases at J, with 7 bases between the two ends. The CDR3 covers 13 residues. The CDR3 nucleotides are TGTGCCAGCAGCTCGCCTAACACAGATACGCAGTATTTT. It translates to CASSSPNTDTQYF.

The chain carries TRBV7-9 and TRBJ2-5; D gene unclear. Trimming left V 8 bases short and J 2 bases short, with 12 bases between. The CDR3 covers 13 residues. CDR1 SEHNR and CDR2 FQNEAQ come from the germline V gene (reference sequence). CDR3 sequence: CASGPLGQETQYF. CDR3 DNA sequence: TGTGCCAGCGGACCCCTTGGACAAGAGACCCAGTACTTC. Supplemented by reference TRBV7-9 and TRBJ2-5, the full variable domain reads DTGVSQNPRHKITKRGQNVTFRCDPISEHNRLYWYRQTLGQGPEFLTYFQNEAQLEKSRLLSDRFSAERPKGSFSTLEIQRTEQGDSAMYLCASGPLGQETQYFGPGTRLLVL.

The genes are TRBV9 and TRBJ2-5, with D maybe TRBD2 (6 bases). The CDR3 sequence is 16 residues long. Germline V gene sequence: CDR1 SGDLS, CDR2 YYNGEE. Trimming stripped 3 bases from V and 3 bases from J, with 18 bases between. The chain's CDR3 is CASSADLGTGEETQYF. In DNA form, the CDR3 reads TGTGCCAGCAGCGCCGATCTAGGGACTGGTGAAGAGACCCAGTACTTC.

In this sample, this clone turned up once. The V and J genes are TRBV27 and TRBJ1-6, with TRBD1 identical over 7 bases. Trimming cost V 10 bases and J 4 bases; bases outside gene matches: 7. This CDR3 is built from 14 residues. Germline values: CDR1 MNHEY, CDR2 SMNVEV (reference sequence). The CDR3 bases are TGTGCCACCCAGGGGGGACGATATAATTCACCCCTCCACTTT. Amino acid sequence: CATQGGRYNSPLHF.

This chain uses TRBV2 with TRBJ2-6, with D uncertain. CDR1 and CDR2 from the germline V gene are SNHLY and FYNNEI. The CDR3 extends over 15 amino acids. The V end was cut by 2 bases, the J end by 1 base, with 6 bases between. The CDR3 DNA sequence: TGTGCCAGCAGTGAATTGGGGTCTGGGGCCAACGTCCTGACTTTC. Protein: CASSELGSGANVLTF.

The CDR3 DNA follows: TGTGCCAGCAGTCGCAACAGGGACACCGGGGAGCTGTTTTTT. Translated, it gives CASSRNRDTGELFF. This chain joins TRBV6-5 and TRBJ2-2, with D tentatively TRBD1 (6 bases). This CDR3 spans 14 amino acids. The V end lost 5 bases, the J end lost 3 bases, and 10 bases lay between the germline ends. The germline CDR1 and CDR2 sequences are MNHEY and SVGAGI.

In nucleotides, the CDR3 is TGTGCCAGCGTGGTGAAGGGACAGGGGAACACCGGGGAGCTGTTTTTT. It codes for CASVVKGQGNTGELFF. The chain joins TRBV6-6 to TRBJ2-2, with TRBD1 matching 9 bases. The CDR3 sequence is 16 residues long. The germline V gene encodes CDR1 MNHNY and CDR2 SVGAGI (reference sequence). With V trimmed by 8 bases and J by 1 base, 8 bases remained unmatched.

The chain uses TRBV6-5 and TRBJ1-5; TRBD1 might be the D (6 bases). Trimming removed 0 bases at V and 2 bases at J, with 11 bases between. Germline CDR1 MNHEY, CDR2 SVGAGI. The CDR3 extends over 16 amino acids. This CDR3 is CASSYSGRGGNQPQHF. The CDR3 nucleotides read TGTGCCAGCAGTTACTCGGGCAGGGGTGGCAATCAGCCCCAGCATTTT.